This TCR beta chain was captured by sequencing in a study of shared clonotypes between healthy human individuals. Points from the study as a whole: Despite large depth, rarefaction showed incomplete sorted-subset sequencing.

The method was immunoSEQ multiplex PCR; TCRdb's version includes in-frame clones alone and lacks a portion of them. Of millions of clones in the sample, over 90% were seen once. The CDR3 has 15 residues. In germline, CDR1 is MDHEN, CDR2 SYDVKM. V was pared by 10 bases and J by 8 bases, with 27 bases between. Points on this clone: Its antigen remains unknown.

The clonotype comes from a man between 18 and 35 years old in good health. Some clones in this sample may be carry-over from other donors' samples. This rearrangement joins TRBV28 to TRBJ2-7, with TRBD2 as a possible D gene (6 bases). Sequencing was carried out using naive CD4+ T cells from PBMCs. Subset denoted: CD45RA+ positively selected. The CDR3: CATSLTGTADPQQYF. DNA of the CDR3: TGTGCCACATCTTTAACCGGGACTGCAGACCCCCAGCAGTACTTC.